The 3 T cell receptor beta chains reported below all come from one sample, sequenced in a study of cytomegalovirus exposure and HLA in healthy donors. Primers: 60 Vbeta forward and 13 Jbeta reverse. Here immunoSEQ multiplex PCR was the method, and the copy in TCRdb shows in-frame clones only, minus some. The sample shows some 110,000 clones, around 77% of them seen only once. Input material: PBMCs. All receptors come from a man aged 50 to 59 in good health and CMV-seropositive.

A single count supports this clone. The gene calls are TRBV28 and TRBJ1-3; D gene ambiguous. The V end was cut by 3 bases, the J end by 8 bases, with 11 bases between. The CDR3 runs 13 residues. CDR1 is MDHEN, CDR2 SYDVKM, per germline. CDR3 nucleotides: TGTGCCAGCAGTTTGCCCAGTAGCTACACCATATATTTT. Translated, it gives CASSLPSSYTIYF.

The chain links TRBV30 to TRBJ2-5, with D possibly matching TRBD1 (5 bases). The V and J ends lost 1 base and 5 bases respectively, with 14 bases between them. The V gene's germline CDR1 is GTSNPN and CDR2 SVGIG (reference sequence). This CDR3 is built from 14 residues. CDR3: CAWSARSGRETQYF. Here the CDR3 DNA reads TGTGCCTGGAGTGCCCGGTCAGGGCGGGAGACCCAGTACTTC.

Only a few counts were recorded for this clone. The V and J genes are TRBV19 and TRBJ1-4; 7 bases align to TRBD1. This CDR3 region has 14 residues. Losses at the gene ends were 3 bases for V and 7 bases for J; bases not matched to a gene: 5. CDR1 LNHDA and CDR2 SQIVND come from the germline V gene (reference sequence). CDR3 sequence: CASSMTGRAEKLFF. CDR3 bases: TGTGCCAGTAGTATGACAGGGAGAGCTGAAAAACTGTTTTTT. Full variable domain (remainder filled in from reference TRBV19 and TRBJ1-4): DGGITQSPKYLFRKEGQNVTLSCEQNLNHDAMYWYRQDPGQGLRLIYYSQIVNDFQKGDIAEGYSVSREKKESFPLTVTSAQKNPTAFYLCASSMTGRAEKLFFGSGTQLSVL.